This T cell receptor beta chain was recovered during a study of metastatic and nonmetastatic thyroid tumors. Using MiXCR, TCRdb re-called clones from the PCR reads. This sample has 30,000 or so clones, with about 20% found just once. The entire patient cohort was treatment-naive prior to thyroid surgery. V was shortened by 5 bases and J by 4 bases, with 15 bases between the two germline ends. Germline values: CDR1 MDHEN, CDR2 SYDVKM. The CDR3 contains 14 residues. Source material: blood. The chain links TRBV28 to TRBJ2-7, with D perhaps TRBD1 (6 bases). This clonotype was sampled from a female donor with papillary thyroid cancer or a benign thyroid nodule (not recorded which). Some clones in this sample may be carry-over from other donors' samples. CDR3 in amino acids: CASSLNREPYEQYF. In DNA, the CDR3 is TGTGCCAGCAGTCTCAACAGGGAGCCTTACGAGCAGTACTTC.